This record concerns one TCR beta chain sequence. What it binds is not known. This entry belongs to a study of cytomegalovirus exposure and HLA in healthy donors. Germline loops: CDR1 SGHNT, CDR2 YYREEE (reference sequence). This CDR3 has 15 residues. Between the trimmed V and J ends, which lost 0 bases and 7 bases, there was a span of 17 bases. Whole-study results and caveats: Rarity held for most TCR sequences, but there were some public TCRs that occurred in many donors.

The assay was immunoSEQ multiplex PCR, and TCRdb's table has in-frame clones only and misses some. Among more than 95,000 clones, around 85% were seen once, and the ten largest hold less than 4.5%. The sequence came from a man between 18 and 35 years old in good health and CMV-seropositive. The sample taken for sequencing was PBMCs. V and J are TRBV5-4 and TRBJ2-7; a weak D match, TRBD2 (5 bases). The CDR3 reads CASSLDVGTSSEQYF. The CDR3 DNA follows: TGTGCCAGCAGCTTGGACGTGGGTACTAGTAGTGAGCAGTACTTC.